In this sample, the clone carrying this T cell receptor beta chain turned up a few times. This CDR3 has 15 amino acids. The germline V gene encodes CDR1 KGHSH and CDR2 LQKENI. The V gene lost 1 base and the J gene lost 2 bases, with 12 bases spanning the gap. This entry comes from a study of T-cell reconstitution after alpha-beta-depleted transplantation in children. Unique molecular identifiers were incorporated when the TCRbeta library was constructed. TCRdb recomputed calls from the PCR reads with MiXCR, one row per CDR3 protein. Counted here are about 98,000 distinct CDR3 sequences, around 7.8% occurring once; the ten biggest clones make up 16%.

This sequence joins TRBV18 and TRBJ2-7; the D gene could be TRBD1 or TRBD2 (5 bases each). The starting material was PBMCs, obtained before TCRalphabeta/CD19-depleted stem cell transplant. The receptor was derived from a boy between 2 and 10 years old with acute lymphoblastic leukemia, due to receive a stem cell transplant. The CDR3 coding sequence is TGTGCCAGCTCACCACGCGAGGGGATTACCTACGAGCAGTACTTC. It encodes CASSPREGITYEQYF.